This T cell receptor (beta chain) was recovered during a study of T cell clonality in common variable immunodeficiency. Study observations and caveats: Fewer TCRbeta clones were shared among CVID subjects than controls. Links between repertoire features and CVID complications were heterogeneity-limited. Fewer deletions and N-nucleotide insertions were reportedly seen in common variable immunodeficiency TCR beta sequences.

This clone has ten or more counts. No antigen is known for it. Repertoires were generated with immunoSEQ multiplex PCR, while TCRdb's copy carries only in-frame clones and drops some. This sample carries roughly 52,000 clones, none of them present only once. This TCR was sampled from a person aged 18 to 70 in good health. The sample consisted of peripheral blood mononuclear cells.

CDR3 sequence reads: CAWNGRGGEKLFF. The part of the CDR3 DNA that was read is TGTGCCTGGAACGGCAGGGGCGGAGAAAAA. This chain joins TRBV30 and TRBJ1-4, with D maybe TRBD1 (6 bases). The read ends 3 residues early relative to the CDR3; the germline J gene fills the gap. The CDR3 has 13 amino acids. The V end was cut by 4 bases, the J end by 8 bases, with 14 bases between. Germline V lookup: CDR1 GTSNPN, CDR2 SVGIG (reference sequence). The full variable domain, with the rest looked up from reference TRBV30 and TRBJ1-4, is SQTIHQWPATLVQPVGSPLSLECTVEGTSNPNLYWYRQAAGRGLQLLFYSVGIGQISSEVPQNLSASRPQDRQFILSSKKLLLSDSGFYLCAWNGRGGEKLFFGSGTQLSVL.